This entry describes one T cell receptor beta chain. What it binds is not known. CDR3 length: 16 amino acids. Germline CDR1 reads SGHRS; CDR2 reads YFSETQ. Trimming stripped 0 bases from V and 4 bases from J, with 13 bases between. The data were obtained in a study of cytomegalovirus exposure and HLA in healthy donors. General observations from the study: When analyzed later, a missense DCLRE1C variant was found to be linked to TCR beta V- and J-gene trimming. Based on reports, TCR beta sequences accurately predicted HLA-A and HLA-B alleles for most subjects. There were three CMV-associated chains whose specificity for CMV antigens was confirmed in vitro.

13 Jbeta primers and 60 Vbeta primers were used for the PCR. Data came from immunoSEQ multiplex PCR; TCRdb stores just in-frame clones and leaves some out. The table has roughly 86,000 clones, approximately 70% seen once. The sequence derives from a man aged 60 to 75 in good health and CMV-seronegative. The gene calls are TRBV5-1 and TRBJ1-4; a weak D match, TRBD1 (6 bases). Source material: PBMCs. CDR3 DNA: TGCGCCAGCAGCTTGGGACAGGAACGATTTAATGAAAAACTGTTTTTT. It yields the protein CASSLGQERFNEKLFF.